The 27 T cell receptor beta chains below all came from one sample that was sequenced in a study of blood T cell repertoires in COVID-19. Data came from immunoSEQ multiplex PCR; TCRdb stores just in-frame clones and leaves some out. In the table there are around 100,000 clones, 80% to 90% of which are singletons. Sequencing was performed on PBMCs or T cells enriched from blood (not recorded which). The receptors shown here come from a woman aged 50 to 65 who had recovered from COVID-19.

The chain links TRBV28 to TRBJ1-5, with D perhaps TRBD1 (5 bases). Germline assignment: CDR1 MDHEN and CDR2 SYDVKM. Trimming left V 6 bases short and J 2 bases short, with 14 bases between. This CDR3 is built from 15 residues. CDR3 in amino acids: CASRYQGDGNQPQHF. The CDR3 DNA is TGTGCCAGCAGATATCAGGGTGACGGCAATCAGCCCCAGCATTTT.

The V gene is TRBV6-5, the J gene TRBJ1-1, with D hard to call. The V end lost 8 bases, the J end lost 5 bases, and 15 bases lay between the germline ends. The CDR3 runs to 13 residues. Germline V gives CDR1 MNHEY, CDR2 SVGAGI. CDR3 coding DNA: TGTGCCAGCGGAGAGGTCCCGGGTACTGAAGCTTTCTTT. Translating gives CASGEVPGTEAFF.

This rearrangement joins TRBV6-5 to TRBJ2-2; 12 bases fit TRBD2. The trim removed 5 bases at V and 7 bases at J, leaving 5 bases unmatched. Germline CDR1 reads MNHEY; CDR2 reads SVGAGI. This CDR3 comprises 15 residues. CDR3 DNA: TGTGCCAGCAGTCGGACTAGCGGGACGAGCGGGGAGCTGTTTTTT. Translated: CASSRTSGTSGELFF.

This sequence joins TRBV6-6 and TRBJ2-7; possible D gene TRBD1, 6 bases. This CDR3 has 14 amino acids. Germline V gene data show CDR1 as MNHNY and CDR2 as SVGAGI (reference sequence). V dropped 0 bases and J dropped 5 bases, with 11 bases sitting between them. CDR3 nucleotide sequence: TGTGCCAGCAGTTACTCAGGGGGTCGCAACGAGCAGTACTTC. This sequence encodes CASSYSGGRNEQYF.

The V and J genes are TRBV6-5 and TRBJ2-3, with D tentatively TRBD2 (6 bases). The CDR3 runs 13 residues. Trimming left V 11 bases short and J 1 base short, with 13 bases between. CDR1 and CDR2 (germline): MNHEY, SVGAGI. The DNA for the CDR3 is TGTGCCGGGGGGTCGGGCCGCACAGATACGCAGTATTTT. It encodes CAGGSGRTDTQYF.

The chain is built from TRBV19 and TRBJ1-4; TRBD1 aligns across 12 bases. CDR3 size: 16 residues. The V gene end was trimmed by 8 bases and the J gene end by 8 bases; junction bases not matched to a gene: 12. Germline V gene lookup returns CDR1 LNHDA and CDR2 SQIVND (reference sequence). CDR3: CASWSGTGGAGEKLFF. CDR3 sequence (DNA): TGTGCCAGTTGGTCCGGGACAGGGGGCGCCGGGGAAAAACTGTTTTTT.

The chain carries TRBV5-4 and TRBJ1-1; D gene unclear. In germline, CDR1 is SGHNT, CDR2 YYREEE (reference sequence). The CDR3 has 14 residues. V lost 6 bases, J lost 1 base, and 13 bases lay in between. The CDR3 nucleotides are TGTGCCAGCACCAATGGACGGGAGAACACTGAAGCTTTCTTT. Amino acid sequence: CASTNGRENTEAFF.

V usage is TRBV6-4 and J usage is TRBJ1-1; maybe TRBD1 (6 bases). The CDR3 is 14 residues long. Germline V lookup: CDR1 MRHNA, CDR2 SNTAGT. Trimming left V 10 bases short and J 6 bases short, with 21 bases between. The CDR3 reads CATPPGGGYAEAFF. CDR3 sequence (DNA): TGTGCCACCCCGCCGGGGGGCGGGTACGCTGAAGCTTTCTTT.

V gene TRBV5-4 combines with J gene TRBJ1-1; D may be TRBD1 (6 bases). There are 15 residues in the CDR3. Trimming removed 0 bases at V and 0 bases at J, with 9 bases between. CDR1 is SGHNT, CDR2 YYREEE, per germline (reference sequence). The DNA for the CDR3 is TGTGCCAGCAGCTTGGCGGGGGGCATGAACACTGAAGCTTTCTTT. Its protein product is CASSLAGGMNTEAFF. Full variable domain (missing parts from reference TRBV5-4 and TRBJ1-1): ETGVTQSPTHLIKTRGQQVTLRCSSQSGHNTVSWYQQALGQGPQFIFQYYREEENGRGNFPPRFSGLQFPNYSSELNVNALELDDSALYLCASSLAGGMNTEAFFGQGTRLTVV.

The V and J genes are TRBV6-1 and TRBJ1-1; D uncertain. This CDR3 is built from 11 residues. The V gene lost 2 bases and the J gene lost 10 bases, with 8 bases spanning the gap. Germline CDR1 is MNHNS and CDR2 is SASEGT. In DNA form, the CDR3 reads TGTGCCAGCAGTGAATCGTGGGCAGCTTTCTTT. The encoded protein is CASSESWAAFF.

The chain has TRBV28 and TRBJ2-1, with TRBD2 identical over 11 bases. V dropped 6 bases and J dropped 7; count of bases not matched to a gene: 5. The germline V gene encodes CDR1 MDHEN and CDR2 SYDVKM. CDR3 length equals 14 residues. The CDR3 protein is CASSPLAGDNEQFF. CDR3 nucleotides: TGTGCCAGCAGCCCACTAGCGGGAGATAATGAGCAGTTCTTC.

The chain recombines TRBV6-1 with TRBJ2-1, with 10 bases identical to TRBD2. Germline lookup yields CDR1 MNHNS and CDR2 SASEGT. This CDR3 has 15 amino acids. Trimming at V came to 2 bases and at J to 2 bases, leaving 0 bases not matched to a gene. CDR3 nucleotides: TGTGCCAGCAGTGAAAGCGGGGGGGCCTACAATGAGCAGTTCTTC. As protein: CASSESGGAYNEQFF.

The chain recombines TRBV30 with TRBJ2-1, with 8 bases that match TRBD2. The CDR3 contains 13 residues. The trim removed 5 bases at V and 2 bases at J, leaving 2 bases unmatched. Germline CDR1 reads GTSNPN; CDR2 reads SVGIG (reference sequence). CDR3: CAWSGGPYNEQFF. CDR3 nucleotide sequence: TGTGCCTGGTCGGGAGGGCCCTACAATGAGCAGTTCTTC.

The chain uses TRBV6-5 and TRBJ1-2; D is possibly TRBD1 (6 bases). The CDR3 runs to 14 residues. Germline V gene sequence: CDR1 MNHEY, CDR2 SVGAGI. Between the trimmed V and J ends, which lost 5 bases and 4 bases, there was a span of 14 bases. CDR3 region: CASSRRQGIYGYTF. In DNA, the CDR3 is TGTGCCAGCAGTCGACGCCAGGGGATCTATGGCTACACCTTC.

This clone was recorded only once. The chain combines TRBV28 with TRBJ2-7, with 7 bases identical to TRBD2. The junction had 9 bases not matched to a gene; V was cut back by 8 bases and J by 2 bases. The germline CDR1 and CDR2 sequences are MDHEN and SYDVKM. CDR3 length: 14 amino acids. This CDR3 is CASADTGGTYEQYF. The DNA of the CDR3 is TGTGCCAGCGCTGACACGGGGGGAACCTACGAGCAGTACTTC.

V is TRBV12-3 or TRBV12-4 and J is TRBJ1-4; D call uncertain. Trimming removed 8 bases from V and 10 bases from J, with 14 bases in between. The CDR3 has 12 amino acids. The CDR3 is CASGRVVGKLFF. DNA of the CDR3: TGTGCCAGCGGGCGAGTTGTGGGAAAACTGTTTTTT.

This chain links TRBV7-9 with TRBJ2-1, with 7 bases identical to TRBD2. This CDR3 contains 15 residues. From germline, CDR1 is SEHNR and CDR2 FQNEAQ (reference sequence). V lost 5 bases and J lost 0; bases outside the gene matches: 4. CDR3 sequence reads: CASSVSGASYNEQFF. The CDR3 region has the DNA TGTGCCAGCAGCGTCAGCGGGGCCTCCTACAATGAGCAGTTCTTC.

V usage is TRBV5-8 and J usage is TRBJ2-7; maybe TRBD1 (6 bases). CDR1 is SGHTS and CDR2 is YDEGEE in the germline V gene. The CDR3 has 11 residues. V lost 8 bases to trimming and J lost 3 bases, with 9 bases between them. The CDR3 here is CARGQDYEQYF. CDR3 sequence (DNA): TGTGCCAGGGGACAAGACTACGAGCAGTACTTC.

This clone was recorded a few times. The chain links TRBV7-9 to TRBJ1-4, with a tentative D call TRBD1 (5 bases). Germline V lookup: CDR1 SEHNR, CDR2 FQNEAQ (reference sequence). The germline V and J ends were trimmed by 4 bases and 0 bases, with 9 bases remaining between them. The CDR3 runs to 15 residues. The CDR3: CASSSDRSTNEKLFF. The DNA of the CDR3 is TGTGCCAGCAGCTCAGACAGATCAACTAATGAAAAACTGTTTTTT.

The chain combines TRBV5-1 with TRBJ2-4; TRBD1 matches 8 bases. V shed 3 bases and J 2 bases; nucleotides not matched to a gene: 7. This CDR3 has 16 amino acids. The germline V gene encodes CDR1 SGHRS and CDR2 YFSETQ. The CDR3 protein is CASSSRTGWTKNIQYF. CDR3 in DNA: TGCGCCAGCAGCTCGCGGACAGGGTGGACCAAAAACATTCAGTACTTC.

This chain joins TRBV28 and TRBJ1-2; D not resolved. Trimming pared 5 bases from V and 7 bases from J, leaving 14 bases between. The CDR3 consists of 13 residues. Germline CDR1 is MDHEN and CDR2 is SYDVKM. Written as DNA, the CDR3 is TGTGCCAGCAGTGTTCTTTTAGATCGTGGCTACACCTTC. Residues: CASSVLLDRGYTF.

V is TRBV5-5 and J is TRBJ1-2; TRBD1 agrees at 8 bases. With 4 bases clipped from V and 4 bases from J, the junction kept 12 bases outside the gene matches. This CDR3 comprises 16 residues. Germline values: CDR1 SGHKS, CDR2 YYEKEE (reference sequence). DNA for the CDR3: TGTGCCAGCAGCACCCCTTATTCAGGGGGCGGCTATGGCTACACCTTC. Its protein is CASSTPYSGGGYGYTF.

The CDR3 protein is CASSPATGGGYTF. CDR3 in DNA: TGTGCCAGCAGCCCTGCGACAGGAGGAGGCTACACCTTC. The chain employs TRBV6-1 and TRBJ1-2; D may be TRBD1 (6 bases). The CDR3 sequence is 13 residues long. Germline V CDR1 and CDR2: MNHNS, SASEGT. V gave up 6 bases and J gave up 8 bases, with 16 bases separating them.

V usage is TRBV5-1 and J usage is TRBJ2-2; 8 bases are shared with TRBD1. There are 15 residues in the CDR3. Germline loops: CDR1 SGHRS, CDR2 YFSETQ. The junction had 6 bases not matched to a gene; V was cut back by 5 bases and J by 3 bases. The CDR3 loop is CASRRQGLHTGELFF. In DNA, the CDR3 is TGCGCCAGCAGACGACAGGGGTTGCACACCGGGGAGCTGTTTTTT.

The chain links TRBV18 to TRBJ2-7; 8 bases agree with TRBD1. CDR1 and CDR2 from the germline V gene are KGHSH and LQKENI. The CDR3 covers 14 residues. The ends lost 3 bases at V and 2 bases at J; junction bases unmatched: 3. CDR3 loop: CASSPTGDPYEQYF. For the CDR3, the DNA is TGTGCCAGCTCACCGACAGGGGACCCCTACGAGCAGTACTTC.

The chain carries TRBV19 and TRBJ2-3, with 8 bases matching TRBD2. CDR3 length: 17 residues. J was trimmed by 0 bases and V by 4 bases; bases with no gene match: 9. The germline gives CDR1 LNHDA, CDR2 SQIVND (reference sequence). Written as DNA, the CDR3 is TGTGCCAGTAGTACCTCCCTCGGGGGGGGGAGCACAGATACGCAGTATTTT. The encoded protein is CASSTSLGGGSTDTQYF. Full variable domain (rest looked up from reference TRBV19 and TRBJ2-3): DGGITQSPKYLFRKEGQNVTLSCEQNLNHDAMYWYRQDPGQGLRLIYYSQIVNDFQKGDIAEGYSVSREKKESFPLTVTSAQKNPTAFYLCASSTSLGGGSTDTQYFGPGTRLTVL.

The V gene is TRBV19, the J gene TRBJ1-6; no definite D call. This CDR3 is built from 13 residues. In germline, CDR1 is LNHDA, CDR2 SQIVND (reference sequence). The V end lost 1 base, the J end lost 7 bases, and 5 bases lay between the germline ends. CDR3: CASSIAENSPLHF. In DNA form, the CDR3 reads TGTGCCAGTAGTATAGCGGAGAATTCACCCCTCCACTTT.